Below, 19 T cell receptor beta chains from the same sample are listed, as sequenced in a study of blood T cell repertoires in COVID-19. Measured with immunoSEQ multiplex PCR; TCRdb has only the in-frame clones, and not every one. Of roughly 200,000 clones listed, around four fifths are singletons. Sequenced: peripheral blood. All receptors come from a human donor in a cohort sampled during active COVID-19.

V and J are TRBV6-2 or TRBV6-3 and TRBJ2-3, with 7 bases identical to TRBD2. This CDR3 region has 15 residues. V was clipped by 2 bases and J by 2 bases; unmatched bases: 4. Germline lookup yields CDR1 MNHEY and CDR2 SVGEGT. CDR3 in amino acids: CASSYTSDHTDTQYF. CDR3 DNA: TGTGCCAGCAGTTACACTAGCGACCACACAGATACGCAGTATTTT.

Note on this clone: This CDR3 is also generated by other DNA sequences in the sample. This chain links TRBV5-1 with TRBJ1-3, with D unresolved. The germline gives CDR1 SGHRS, CDR2 YFSETQ. This CDR3 is 14 amino acids long. Trimming stripped 0 bases from V and 3 bases from J, with 7 bases between. The CDR3 spells CASSLGASGNTIYF. As DNA, the CDR3 is TGCGCCAGCAGCTTGGGTGCCAGTGGAAACACCATATATTTT.

The genes are TRBV4-1 and TRBJ2-2; 8 bases are a match to TRBD1. V gave up 1 base and J gave up 13 bases; unmatched junction bases: 8. CDR1 MGHRA and CDR2 YSYEKL come from the germline V gene. The CDR3 length is 14 residues. CDR3 DNA: TGCGCCAGCAGCCAAGGACAGGGGATTGGGTGGCTGTTTTTT. Translated: CASSQGQGIGWLFF.

The chain employs TRBV10-3 and TRBJ1-1; no firm D call. Germline V CDR1 and CDR2: ENHRY, SYGVKD. The CDR3 runs to 13 residues. Deletions cut 2 bases from V and 6 bases from J, with 10 bases between. Written as DNA, the CDR3 is TGTGCCATCAGTGAGCCGCCGGTTTCTGAAGCTTTCTTT. Its translation is CAISEPPVSEAFF.

The CDR3 bases are TGCGCCAGCAGCCAAGCCCTGACAAAAACAGAGTCAACTGAAGCTTTCTTT. Translation gives CASSQALTKTESTEAFF. The chain uses TRBV4-1 and TRBJ1-1; no clear D. The CDR3 runs to 17 residues. Germline V gene lookup returns CDR1 MGHRA and CDR2 YSYEKL. The V and J ends lost 1 base and 5 bases respectively, with 20 bases between them.

The chain is built from TRBV7-8 and TRBJ2-3; D is possibly TRBD2 (5 bases). The germline CDR1 and CDR2 sequences are SGHVS and FQNEAQ. The CDR3 extends over 12 amino acids. Between the trimmed V and J ends, which lost 5 bases and 9 bases, there was a span of 12 bases. CDR3 sequence reads: CASSPATGTQYF. CDR3 in DNA: TGTGCCAGCAGCCCCGCCACGGGGACGCAGTATTTT.

The chain uses TRBV2 and TRBJ2-1; a weak D match, TRBD1 (6 bases). Germline V gene sequence: CDR1 SNHLY, CDR2 FYNNEI. The CDR3 is 14 amino acids. The germline V and J ends were trimmed by 5 bases and 5 bases, with 13 bases remaining between them. This CDR3 reads CASSRDRPNNEQFF. DNA for the CDR3: TGTGCCAGCAGTCGAGACAGGCCTAACAATGAGCAGTTCTTC.

The chain employs TRBV25-1 and TRBJ1-4, with TRBD1 matching 8 bases. The V segment lost 6 bases and the J segment 2 bases; nucleotides outside the gene matches: 5. This CDR3 is 15 amino acids long. Germline CDR1 reads MGHDK; CDR2 reads SYGVNS. Written as DNA, the CDR3 is TGTGCCAGCAGAAAGCAGGGGGCGACTAATGAAAAACTGTTTTTT. It codes for CASRKQGATNEKLFF.

The genes are TRBV9 and TRBJ2-2, with TRBD1 identical over 11 bases. V dropped 3 bases and J dropped 4; count of bases not matched to a gene: 8. This CDR3 is built from 17 residues. Germline V gene lookup returns CDR1 SGDLS and CDR2 YYNGEE. CDR3 bases: TGTGCCAGCAGCGCAAAGGCCGGGACAGGGGGCACCGGGGAGCTGTTTTTT. This sequence encodes CASSAKAGTGGTGELFF.

There are a few counts of this clone. The chain recombines TRBV6-5 with TRBJ2-7, with D perhaps matching TRBD2 (5 bases). V lost 6 bases and J 6 bases, leaving 15 bases between the germline ends. Germline-derived CDR1 and CDR2 are MNHEY and SVGAGI. The CDR3 length is 13 residues. This CDR3 is CASSLDGLSEQYV. As DNA, the CDR3 is TGTGCCAGCAGCCTCGACGGACTTAGCGAGCAGTACGTC.

The chain uses TRBV4-2 and TRBJ2-7; 10 bases fit TRBD1. J gave up 7 bases and V 1 base, and 7 bases lay outside the gene matches. This CDR3 is 15 amino acids long. From germline, CDR1 is LGHNA and CDR2 YNFKEQ. DNA for the CDR3: TGTGCCAGCAGCCAAGCAGGGACAGGGGCCGGGGAGCAGTACTTC. This encodes CASSQAGTGAGEQYF.

The chain carries TRBV6-6 and TRBJ2-1; tentatively, D is TRBD2 (6 bases). Trimming took off 7 bases at V and 3 bases at J, with 16 bases between the two ends. Germline V lookup: CDR1 MNHNY, CDR2 SVGAGI (reference sequence). The CDR3 has 15 residues. CDR3 region: CASIQAAGLYNEQFF. CDR3 nucleotides: TGTGCCAGCATTCAAGCGGCGGGACTCTACAATGAGCAGTTCTTC.

This clone showed up just once. The chain joins TRBV6-4 to TRBJ2-3, with D perhaps TRBD1 (5 bases). The CDR3 has 14 residues. The germline V gene encodes CDR1 MRHNA and CDR2 SNTAGT. The V gene lost 4 bases and the J gene lost 5 bases, with 13 bases spanning the gap. The CDR3 region is CASSGQGMGDTQYF. The CDR3 DNA sequence: TGTGCCAGCAGTGGCCAGGGAATGGGAGATACGCAGTATTTT.

The chain uses TRBV19 and TRBJ2-4; tentative D call: TRBD1 (6 bases). The V and J ends lost 1 base and 1 base respectively, with 14 bases between them. The CDR3 is made up of 17 amino acids. Germline V gives CDR1 LNHDA, CDR2 SQIVND (reference sequence). The CDR3 protein is CASSIGDTGMAKNIQYF. The CDR3 nucleotides read TGTGCCAGTAGTATAGGGGACACCGGAATGGCCAAAAACATTCAGTACTTC.

The chain joins TRBV7-9 to TRBJ1-2; D remains ambiguous. The germline V and J ends were trimmed by 0 bases and 2 bases, with 7 bases remaining between them. The CDR3 covers 14 residues. CDR1 SEHNR and CDR2 FQNEAQ come from the germline V gene (reference sequence). The CDR3 DNA is TGTGCCAGCAGCTTAGCGCAGGCCAACTATGGCTACACCTTC. Translating it yields CASSLAQANYGYTF.

The V gene is TRBV6-5, the J gene TRBJ1-3, with D tentatively TRBD1 (6 bases). The germline V and J ends were trimmed by 6 bases and 4 bases, with 13 bases remaining between them. The CDR3 extends over 14 amino acids. CDR1 is MNHEY, CDR2 SVGAGI, per germline. The CDR3 loop is CASRGHLMGNTIYF. DNA of the CDR3: TGTGCCAGCAGGGGACACCTGATGGGAAACACCATATATTTT.

The chain carries TRBV7-2 and TRBJ2-1; 8 bases map to TRBD2. Trimming removed 3 bases from V and 10 bases from J; junction bases left unmatched: 8. This CDR3 region has 14 residues. Germline V CDR1 and CDR2: SGHTA, FQGNSA. The CDR3 protein is CASSFNGLAFEQFF. DNA for the CDR3: TGTGCCAGCAGCTTTAACGGACTAGCATTCGAGCAGTTCTTC.

This clone showed up just a few times. The rearrangement links TRBV9 to TRBJ1-6; D perhaps matches TRBD1 (5 bases). Germline V CDR1 and CDR2: SGDLS, YYNGEE. V was trimmed by 2 bases and J by 9 bases, leaving 12 bases between them. The CDR3 totals 14 residues. This CDR3 reads CASSVLGRASPLHF. CDR3 nucleotides: TGTGCCAGCAGCGTCCTTGGCAGGGCTTCACCCCTCCACTTT. Full variable domain (outside the CDR3, taken from reference TRBV9 and TRBJ1-6): DSGVTQTPKHLITATGQRVTLRCSPRSGDLSVYWYQQSLDQGLQFLIQYYNGEERAKGNILERFSAQQFPDLHSELNLSSLELGDSALYFCASSVLGRASPLHFGNGTRLTVT.

The chain carries TRBV28 and TRBJ2-1, with 7 bases matching TRBD2. The CDR3 runs to 14 residues. With V trimmed by 5 bases and J by 10 bases, 11 bases remained unmatched. The V gene's germline CDR1 is MDHEN and CDR2 SYDVKM. The CDR3 loop is CASSGSSGNREQFF. CDR3 in DNA: TGTGCCAGCAGTGGGTCTAGCGGTAATAGGGAGCAGTTCTTC.